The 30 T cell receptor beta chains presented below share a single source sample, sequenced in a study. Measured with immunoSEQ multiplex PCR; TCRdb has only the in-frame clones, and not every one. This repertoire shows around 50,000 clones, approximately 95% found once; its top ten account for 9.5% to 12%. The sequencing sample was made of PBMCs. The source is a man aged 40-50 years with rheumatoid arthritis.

The CDR3 bases are TGTGCCAGCAGCCGCCCGTCAGAGTCGCAGTATTTT. Residues: CASSRPSESQYF. This chain links TRBV13 with TRBJ2-3; the D is unclear. The CDR3 covers 12 residues. Trimming removed 5 bases from V and 10 bases from J, with 13 bases in between. CDR1 and CDR2 from the germline V gene are PRHDT and FYEKMQ (reference sequence).

The CDR3: CSAGDRGIYEQYF. As DNA, the CDR3 is TGCAGCGCTGGGGACAGGGGGATCTACGAGCAGTACTTC. The chain links TRBV29-1 to TRBJ2-7; 11 bases agree with TRBD1. The CDR3 runs 13 residues. The V gene end was trimmed by 7 bases and the J gene end by 3 bases; junction bases not matched to a gene: 5. Germline CDR1 SQVTM, CDR2 ANQGSEA.

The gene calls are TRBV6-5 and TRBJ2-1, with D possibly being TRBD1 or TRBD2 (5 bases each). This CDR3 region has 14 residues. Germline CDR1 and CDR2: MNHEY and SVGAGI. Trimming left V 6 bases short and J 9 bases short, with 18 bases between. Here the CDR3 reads CASSPGRTPGEQFF. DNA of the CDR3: TGTGCCAGCAGCCCGGGACGGACCCCGGGTGAGCAGTTCTTC.

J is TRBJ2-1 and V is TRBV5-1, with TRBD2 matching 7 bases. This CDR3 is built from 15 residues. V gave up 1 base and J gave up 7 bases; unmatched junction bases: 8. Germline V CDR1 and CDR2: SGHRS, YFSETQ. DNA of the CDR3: TGCGCCAGCAGCTTGTCCGGGGGGTCGGTGAATGAGCAGTTCTTC. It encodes CASSLSGGSVNEQFF.

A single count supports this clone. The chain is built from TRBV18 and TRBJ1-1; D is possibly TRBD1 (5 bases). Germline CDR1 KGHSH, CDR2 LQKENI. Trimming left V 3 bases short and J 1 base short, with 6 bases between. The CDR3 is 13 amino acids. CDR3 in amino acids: CASSPGTNTEAFF. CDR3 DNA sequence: TGTGCCAGCTCACCGGGGACGAACACTGAAGCTTTCTTT.

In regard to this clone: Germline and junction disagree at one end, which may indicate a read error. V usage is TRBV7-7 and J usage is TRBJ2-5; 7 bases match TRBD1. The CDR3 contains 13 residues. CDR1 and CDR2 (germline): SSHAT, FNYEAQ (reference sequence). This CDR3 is CASSIDRAETQYF. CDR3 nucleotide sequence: TGTGCTAGCAGCATCGACAGGGCAGAGACCCAGTACTTC.

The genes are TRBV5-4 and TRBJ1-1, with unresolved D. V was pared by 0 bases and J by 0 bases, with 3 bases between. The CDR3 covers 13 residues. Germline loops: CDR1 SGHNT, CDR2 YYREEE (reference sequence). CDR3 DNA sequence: TGTGCCAGCAGCTTGGGGGTGAACACTGAAGCTTTCTTT. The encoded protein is CASSLGVNTEAFF. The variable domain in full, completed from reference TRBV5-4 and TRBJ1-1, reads ETGVTQSPTHLIKTRGQQVTLRCSSQSGHNTVSWYQQALGQGPQFIFQYYREEENGRGNFPPRFSGLQFPNYSSELNVNALELDDSALYLCASSLGVNTEAFFGQGTRLTVV.

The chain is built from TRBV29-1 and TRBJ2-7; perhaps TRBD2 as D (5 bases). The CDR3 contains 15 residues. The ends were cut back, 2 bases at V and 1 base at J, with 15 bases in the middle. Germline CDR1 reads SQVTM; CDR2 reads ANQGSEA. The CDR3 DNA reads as TGCAGCGTTGAATCGTGGGAGATGACGTCCTACGAGCAGTACTTC. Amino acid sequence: CSVESWEMTSYEQYF.

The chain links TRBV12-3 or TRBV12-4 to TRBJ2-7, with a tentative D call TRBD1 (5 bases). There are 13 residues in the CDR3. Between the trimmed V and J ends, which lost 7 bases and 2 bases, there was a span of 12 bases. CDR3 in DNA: TGTGCCAGCACCCAAGGACAAACCTACGAGCAGTACTTC. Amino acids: CASTQGQTYEQYF.

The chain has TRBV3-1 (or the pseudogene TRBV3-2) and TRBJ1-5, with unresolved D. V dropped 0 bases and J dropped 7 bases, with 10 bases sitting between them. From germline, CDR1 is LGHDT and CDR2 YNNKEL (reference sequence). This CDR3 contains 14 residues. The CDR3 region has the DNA TGTGCCAGCAGCCAAGATTGGGGAAGCCAGCCCCAGCATTTT. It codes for CASSQDWGSQPQHF.

CDR3 protein: CASSLSGSGANVLTF. The CDR3 nucleotides read TGTGCCAGCAGCTTATCGGGATCTGGGGCCAACGTCCTGACTTTC. V is TRBV7-3 and J is TRBJ2-6; D perhaps matches TRBD2 (5 bases). V lost 2 bases and J lost 1, with 6 bases in between. This CDR3 region has 15 residues. In germline, CDR1 is SGHTA, CDR2 FQGTGA.

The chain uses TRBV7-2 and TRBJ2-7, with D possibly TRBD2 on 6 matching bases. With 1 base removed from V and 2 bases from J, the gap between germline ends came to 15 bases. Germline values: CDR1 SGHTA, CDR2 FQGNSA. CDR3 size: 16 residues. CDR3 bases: TGTGCCAGCAGCTTAGAAGCCCTCTCGGGAGCCTACGAGCAGTACTTC. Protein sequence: CASSLEALSGAYEQYF.

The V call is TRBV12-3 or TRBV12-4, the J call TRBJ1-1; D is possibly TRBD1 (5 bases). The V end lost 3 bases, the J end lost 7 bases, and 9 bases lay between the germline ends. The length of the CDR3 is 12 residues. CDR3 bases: TGTGCCAGCAGTTTCGGACACCTTGAAGCTTTCTTT. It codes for CASSFGHLEAFF.

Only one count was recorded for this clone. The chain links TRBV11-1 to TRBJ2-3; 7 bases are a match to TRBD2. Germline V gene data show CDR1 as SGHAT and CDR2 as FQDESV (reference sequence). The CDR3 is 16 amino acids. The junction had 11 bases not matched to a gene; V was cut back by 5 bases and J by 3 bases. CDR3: CASSPPWGGSTDTQYF. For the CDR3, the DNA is TGTGCCAGCAGCCCCCCGTGGGGGGGGAGTACAGATACGCAGTATTTT. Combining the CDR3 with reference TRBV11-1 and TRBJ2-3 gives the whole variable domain EAEVAQSPRYKITEKSQAVAFWCDPISGHATLYWYRQILGQGPELLVQFQDESVVDDSQLPKDRFSAERLKGVDSTLKIQPAELGDSAMYLCASSPPWGGSTDTQYFGPGTRLTVL.

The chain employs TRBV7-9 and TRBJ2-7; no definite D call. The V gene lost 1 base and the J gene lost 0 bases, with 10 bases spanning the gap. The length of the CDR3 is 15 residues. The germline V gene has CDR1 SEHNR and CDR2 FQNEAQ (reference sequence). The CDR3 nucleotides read TGTGCCAGCAGCTTAGGAGCTCAGCCCTCCTACGAGCAGTACTTC. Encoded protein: CASSLGAQPSYEQYF.

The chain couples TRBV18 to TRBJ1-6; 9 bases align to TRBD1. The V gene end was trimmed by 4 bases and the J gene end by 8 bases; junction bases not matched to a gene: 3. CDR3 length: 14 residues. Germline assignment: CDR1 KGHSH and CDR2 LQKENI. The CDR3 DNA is TGTGCCAGCTCACGGGGACAGGGTGATTCACCCCTCCACTTT. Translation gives CASSRGQGDSPLHF.

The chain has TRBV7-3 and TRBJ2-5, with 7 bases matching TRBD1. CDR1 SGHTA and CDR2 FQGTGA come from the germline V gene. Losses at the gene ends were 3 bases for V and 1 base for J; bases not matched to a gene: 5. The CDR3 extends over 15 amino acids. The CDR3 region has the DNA TGTGCCAGCAGCTTGACGACAGGGCCCCAAGAGACCCAGTACTTC. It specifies CASSLTTGPQETQYF. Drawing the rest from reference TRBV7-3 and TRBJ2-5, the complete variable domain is GAGVSQTPSNKVTEKGKYVELRCDPISGHTALYWYRQSLGQGPEFLIYFQGTGAADDSGLPNDRFFAVRPEGSVSTLKIQRTERGDSAVYLCASSLTTGPQETQYFGPGTRLLVL.

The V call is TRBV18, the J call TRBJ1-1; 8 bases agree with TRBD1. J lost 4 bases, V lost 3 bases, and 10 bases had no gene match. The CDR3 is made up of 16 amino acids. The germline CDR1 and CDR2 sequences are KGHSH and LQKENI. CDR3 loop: CASSPGPGGGSTEAFF. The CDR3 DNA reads TGTGCCAGCTCACCGGGTCCAGGGGGCGGCTCCACTGAAGCTTTCTTT.

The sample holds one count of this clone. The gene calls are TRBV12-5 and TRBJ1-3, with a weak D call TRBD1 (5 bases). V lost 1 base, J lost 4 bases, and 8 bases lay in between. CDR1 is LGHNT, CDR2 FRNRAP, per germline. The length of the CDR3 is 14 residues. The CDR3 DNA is TGTGCTAGTGGTTTGGGGGGGGAAGGAAACACCATATATTTT. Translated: CASGLGGEGNTIYF.

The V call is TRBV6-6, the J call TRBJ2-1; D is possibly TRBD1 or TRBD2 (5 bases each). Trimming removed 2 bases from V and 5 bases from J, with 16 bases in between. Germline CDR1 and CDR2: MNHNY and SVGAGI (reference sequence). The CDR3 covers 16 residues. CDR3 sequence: CASSYPRGVSDNEQFF. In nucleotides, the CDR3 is TGTGCCAGCAGTTACCCAAGAGGGGTTTCGGACAATGAGCAGTTCTTC.

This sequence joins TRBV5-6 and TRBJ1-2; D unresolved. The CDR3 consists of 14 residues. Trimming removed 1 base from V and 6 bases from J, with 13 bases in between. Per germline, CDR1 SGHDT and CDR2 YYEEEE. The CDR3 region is CASSLSGIRNGYTF. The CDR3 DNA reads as TGTGCCAGCAGCTTGAGTGGGATAAGGAATGGCTACACCTTC.

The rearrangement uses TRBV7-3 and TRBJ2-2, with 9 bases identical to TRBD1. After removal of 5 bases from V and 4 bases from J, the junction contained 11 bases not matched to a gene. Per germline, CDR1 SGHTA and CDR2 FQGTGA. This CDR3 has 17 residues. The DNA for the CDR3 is TGTGCCAGCAGCCACTCCCGGGACAGGGCAAGCACCGGGGAGCTGTTTTTT. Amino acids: CASSHSRDRASTGELFF.

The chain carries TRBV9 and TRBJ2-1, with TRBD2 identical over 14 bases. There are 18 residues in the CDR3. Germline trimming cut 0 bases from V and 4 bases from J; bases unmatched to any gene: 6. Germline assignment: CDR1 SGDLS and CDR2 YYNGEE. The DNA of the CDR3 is TGTGCCAGCAGCGTAGCTGGGACTAGCGGGAGAAGATACAATGAGCAGTTCTTC. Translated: CASSVAGTSGRRYNEQFF.

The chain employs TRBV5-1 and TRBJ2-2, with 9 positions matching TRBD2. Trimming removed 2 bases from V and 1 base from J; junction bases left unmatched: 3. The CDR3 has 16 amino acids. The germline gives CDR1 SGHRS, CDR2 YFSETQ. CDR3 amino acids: CASSLGGRENTGELFF. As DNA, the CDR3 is TGCGCCAGCAGCTTAGGCGGGAGGGAGAACACCGGGGAGCTGTTTTTT.

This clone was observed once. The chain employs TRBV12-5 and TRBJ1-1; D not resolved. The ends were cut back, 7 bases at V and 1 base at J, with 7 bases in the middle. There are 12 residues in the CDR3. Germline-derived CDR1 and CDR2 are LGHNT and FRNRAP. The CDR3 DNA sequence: TGTGCTAGTGTAGACGGGAACACTGAAGCTTTCTTT. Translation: CASVDGNTEAFF.

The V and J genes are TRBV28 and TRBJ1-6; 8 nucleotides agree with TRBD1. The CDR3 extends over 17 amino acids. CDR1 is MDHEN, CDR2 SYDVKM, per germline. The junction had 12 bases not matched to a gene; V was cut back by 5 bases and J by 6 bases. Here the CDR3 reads CASSLDRAGYFNSPLHF. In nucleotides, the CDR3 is TGTGCCAGCAGTCTGGACAGGGCAGGGTATTTTAATTCACCCCTCCACTTT.

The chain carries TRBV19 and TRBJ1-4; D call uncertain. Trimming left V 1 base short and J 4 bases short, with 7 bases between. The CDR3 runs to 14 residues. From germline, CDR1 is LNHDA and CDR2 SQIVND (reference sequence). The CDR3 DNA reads TGTGCCAGTAGTATAGTGGACGGTAATGAAAAACTGTTTTTT. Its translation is CASSIVDGNEKLFF.

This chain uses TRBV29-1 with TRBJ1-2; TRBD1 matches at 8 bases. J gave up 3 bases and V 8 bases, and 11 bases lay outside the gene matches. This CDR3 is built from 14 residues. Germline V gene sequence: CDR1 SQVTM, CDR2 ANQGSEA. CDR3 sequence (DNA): TGCAGCATGAGAACCCAGGGGGCTGACTATGGCTACACCTTC. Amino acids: CSMRTQGADYGYTF.

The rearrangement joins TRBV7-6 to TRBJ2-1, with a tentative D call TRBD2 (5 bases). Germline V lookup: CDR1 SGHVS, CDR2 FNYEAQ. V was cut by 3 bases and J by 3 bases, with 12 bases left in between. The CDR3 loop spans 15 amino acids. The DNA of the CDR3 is TGTGCCAGCAGCTTTGCTCTGCGGGTCTACAATGAGCAGTTCTTC. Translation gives CASSFALRVYNEQFF.

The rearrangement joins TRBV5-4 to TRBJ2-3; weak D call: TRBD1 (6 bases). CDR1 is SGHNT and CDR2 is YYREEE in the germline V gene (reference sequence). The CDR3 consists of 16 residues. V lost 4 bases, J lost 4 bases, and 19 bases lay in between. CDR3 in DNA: TGTGCCAGCAGCCCGGACAGCGAACCTAACCCAGATACGCAGTATTTT. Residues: CASSPDSEPNPDTQYF.